Below are 5 T cell receptor beta chains sequenced from a single sample in a study of T-cell reconstitution after alpha-beta-depleted transplantation in children. Unique molecular identifiers were incorporated into the prepared TCRbeta library. MiXCR, applied by TCRdb to the PCR reads, yields one record per CDR3 protein. Here the sample spans a few hundred thousand distinct CDR3 sequences, about 24% being singletons. The specimen comprised PBMCs, mostly from graft donor cells, sampled 360 days after TCRalphabeta/CD19-depleted stem cell transplant. These receptors all stem from a female patient between 2 and 15 years old who had a stem cell transplant for congenital amegakaryocytic thrombocytopenia, so the T cells may come from the graft donor.

This clonotype turned up a few times. The chain joins TRBV5-1 to TRBJ1-1, with D tentatively TRBD1 (5 bases). The germline gives CDR1 SGHRS, CDR2 YFSETQ. The CDR3 totals 14 residues. The germline V and J ends were trimmed by 0 bases and 3 bases, with 9 bases remaining between them. DNA for the CDR3: TGCGCCAGCAGCTTGGAGGCCAGGGACACTGAAGCTTTCTTT. Amino acids: CASSLEARDTEAFF.

This clonotype was detected only a few times. The V and J genes are TRBV6-5 and TRBJ2-2; D is possibly TRBD2 (5 bases). The length of the CDR3 is 12 residues. Looked up from germline, CDR1 is MNHEY and CDR2 is SVGAGI. Trimming removed 10 bases from V and 5 bases from J, with 11 bases in between. The CDR3 region is CATCSGTGELFF. CDR3 DNA: TGTGCCACCTGTTCGGGAACCGGGGAGCTGTTTTTT.

This chain connects TRBV4-2 to TRBJ2-2; 10 bases agree with TRBD2. The CDR3 loop spans 18 amino acids. The trim removed 0 bases at V and 3 bases at J, leaving 7 bases unmatched. From germline, CDR1 is LGHNA and CDR2 YNFKEQ. CDR3 sequence: CASSQEITSGDDTGELFF. Written as DNA, the CDR3 is TGTGCCAGCAGCCAAGAAATTACTAGCGGGGATGACACCGGGGAGCTGTTTTTT.

The chain couples TRBV20-1 to TRBJ2-1; tentatively, D is TRBD2 (6 bases). The CDR3 extends over 15 amino acids. CDR1 is DFQATT and CDR2 is SNEGSKA in the germline V gene (reference sequence). Trimming pared 1 base from V and 5 bases from J, leaving 15 bases between. CDR3 sequence reads: CSARAGLSINNEQFF. In DNA, the CDR3 is TGCAGTGCTAGAGCGGGACTCTCGATAAACAATGAGCAGTTCTTC.

In this sample, this clonotype turned up a few times. The chain carries TRBV10-3 and TRBJ1-4; D not resolved. Trimming shortened V by 11 bases and J by 7 bases, and 17 bases separated the two germline ends. The germline gives CDR1 ENHRY, CDR2 SYGVKD. The CDR3 spans 13 residues. CDR3 region: CALDLDPIEKLFF. CDR3 bases: TGTGCCCTTGACCTAGACCCCATTGAAAAACTGTTTTTT.